This T cell receptor (beta chain) was recorded in a study of blood T cells in healthy people across ages. With a J-beta primer mix and a sample-barcoded 5' primer, a second PCR ran 7 to 11 cycles. A single record per CDR3 protein comes from TCRdb applying MiXCR to the 5' RACE reads. Of some 370,000 distinct CDR3 sequences in the sample, 52% were seen once. Total RNA extracted from each sample amounted to at least 6 micrograms. A few counts support this clonotype. The specimen was blood. The source is a man aged 60 to 75 in good health.

CDR3 sequence (DNA): TGTGCCAGCAGTGACAGGGAAGGCACTGAAGCTTTCTTT. It translates to CASSDREGTEAFF. The chain joins TRBV6-4 to TRBJ1-1, with D unclear. V gave up 2 bases and J gave up 4 bases, with 8 bases separating them. Germline values: CDR1 MRHNA, CDR2 SNTAGT. There are 13 residues in the CDR3.